A selection of T cell receptor beta chains follows, all from one sample in a study of shared clonotypes between healthy human individuals. Sequencing was performed with immunoSEQ multiplex PCR; in TCRdb, only in-frame clones are kept and a portion is missing. The profile shows some 2,500,000 clones, approximately 93% of them singletons. Sequenced material: naive CD4+ T cells from PBMCs. Receptors were obtained from a young man in good health. Some clones in this sample may be carry-over from other donors' samples. The CDR3 runs from the conserved cysteine through the conserved F or W. A D gene is named only where the DNA matches it firmly. Clone size is shown for a subset of rows, as once, few, many or a class of expanded clone.

D	J	size	V	CDR3	DNA
-	TRBJ2-3	-	TRBV5-1	CASSPPGLTQYF	TGCGCCAGCAGCCCCCCGGGGCTTACGCAGTATTTT
-	TRBJ1-2	-	TRBV7-9	CASSQTDIYGYTF	TGTGCCAGCAGCCAGACAGATATTTATGGCTACACCTTC
-	TRBJ1-5	-	TRBV4-1	CASSQTPQGLNQPQHF	TGCGCCAGCAGCCAAACTCCCCAGGGTCTTAATCAGCCCCAGCATTTT
-	TRBJ1-1	-	TRBV28	CASSLGRDLIAEAFF	TGTGCCAGCAGCCTCGGACGGGACCTGATCGCTGAAGCTTTCTTT
TRBD1	TRBJ1-4	-	TRBV6-5	CASTRTGGNEKLFF	TGTGCCAGCACGCGGACAGGGGGTAATGAAAAACTGTTTTTT
-	TRBJ1-3	-	TRBV2	CASSGLQVSGNTIYF	TGTGCCAGCAGTGGATTACAGGTTTCTGGAAACACCATATATTTT
TRBD1	TRBJ2-1	-	TRBV2	CASSVGSTGADEQFF	TGTGCCAGCAGTGTGGGATCAACAGGGGCAGATGAGCAGTTCTTC
TRBD1	TRBJ2-3	-	TRBV5-1	CASSREGQGLDTQYF	TGCGCCAGCAGCCGTGAGGGACAGGGATTAGATACGCAGTATTTT
-	TRBJ2-3	-	TRBV28	CASSSPGARGTDTQYF	TGTGCCAGCAGTTCCCCGGGGGCCAGGGGAACAGATACGCAGTATTTT
TRBD2	TRBJ2-4	-	TRBV5-4	CASSQGPGGRGKNIQYF	TGTGCCAGCAGCCAGGGACCGGGCGGGAGGGGCAAAAACATTCAGTACTTC
-	TRBJ1-2	-	TRBV28	CASSFWYGYTF	TGTGCCAGCAGTTTTTGGTATGGCTACACCTTC
TRBD2	TRBJ2-1	-	TRBV9	CASSSRTSGSGYNEQFF	TGTGCCAGCAGCTCGAGGACTAGCGGGAGCGGGTACAATGAGCAGTTCTTC
-	TRBJ1-2	-	TRBV28	CASSLSAGYGYTF	TGTGCCAGCAGTTTATCGGCAGGGTATGGCTACACCTTC
-	TRBJ2-7	-	TRBV18	CASSKFTGAYEQYF	TGTGCCAGCTCAAAGTTTACAGGAGCCTACGAGCAGTACTTC
-	TRBJ2-3	once	TRBV6-1	CASSSGLSDTQYF	TGTGCCAGCAGTAGCGGGCTATCAGATACGCAGTATTTT
TRBD1	TRBJ2-2	-	TRBV6-5	CASSRGQVSTGELFF	TGTGCCAGCAGTCGTGGACAGGTTTCAACCGGGGAGCTGTTTTTT
TRBD1	TRBJ2-4	-	TRBV19	CASSPFGTGSVGQYF	TGTGCCAGTAGTCCTTTCGGGACAGGGTCTGTGGGGCAGTACTTC
TRBD2	TRBJ2-5	-	TRBV10-2	CASSEGTRRTQYF	TGCGCCAGCAGTGAGGGGACTAGGAGGACCCAGTACTTC
-	TRBJ2-7	-	TRBV6-4	CASSPFPTQPYEQYF	TGTGCCAGCAGTCCTTTCCCGACCCAGCCCTACGAGCAGTACTTC
-	TRBJ1-2	-	TRBV7-2	CASSPGSAGYGYTF	TGTGCCAGCAGCCCCGGGTCCGCAGGCTATGGCTACACCTTC
-	TRBJ2-7	-	TRBV27	CASSLSGTAYEQYF	TGTGCCAGCAGTTTATCGGGGACGGCATACGAGCAGTACTTC
-	TRBJ2-3	-	TRBV4-2	CASSQAAADTQYF	TGTGCCAGCAGCCAAGCGGCCGCAGATACGCAGTATTTT
TRBD2	TRBJ2-7	-	TRBV9	CASSVAGDYSHEQYF	TGTGCCAGCAGCGTAGCTGGGGACTACTCGCACGAGCAGTACTTC
-	TRBJ1-2	-	TRBV5-4	CASSLAGQNYGYTF	TGTGCCAGCAGCTTGGCCGGGCAGAACTATGGCTACACCTTC
-	TRBJ2-7	once	TRBV12-1	CASSSGQGENSYEQYF	TGTGCCAGCAGCTCGGGACAGGGGGAGAACTCCTACGAGCAGTACTTC
TRBD1	TRBJ2-7	-	TRBV4-3	CASSLWTGPYEQYF	TGCGCCAGCAGCCTATGGACAGGTCCCTACGAGCAGTACTTC
TRBD2	TRBJ2-3	-	TRBV30	CAWRRLAGTLGDTQYF	TGTGCCTGGAGAAGACTAGCGGGGACCCTGGGAGATACGCAGTATTTT
TRBD1	TRBJ1-2	-	TRBV18	CASSPDRDSGYTF	TGTGCCAGCTCACCGGACAGGGACAGCGGCTACACCTTC
TRBD1	TRBJ1-1	few	TRBV7-9	CASSQDRGNAEAFF	TGTGCCAGCAGCCAGGACAGGGGAAACGCTGAAGCTTTCTTT
-	TRBJ1-4	-	TRBV14	CASSQGEVLGEKLFF	TGTGCCAGCAGCCAAGGCGAAGTCCTTGGGGAAAAACTGTTTTTT
-	TRBJ2-7	-	TRBV7-8	CASSLVEHPLREQYF	TGTGCCAGCAGCTTAGTGGAGCATCCTCTGCGTGAGCAGTACTTC
TRBD2	TRBJ2-7	-	TRBV7-2	CASSLGLAASEQYF	TGTGCCAGCAGCTTGGGACTAGCGGCGTCTGAGCAGTACTTC
-	TRBJ1-1	-	TRBV10-1	CASSTMTGNTEAFF	TGCGCCAGCAGTACCATGACAGGGAACACTGAAGCTTTCTTT
TRBD2	TRBJ2-1	-	TRBV28	CASTGLTYNEQFF	TGTGCCAGTACGGGACTAACCTACAATGAGCAGTTCTTC
-	TRBJ2-7	-	TRBV2	CASRDADSYEQYF	TGTGCCAGCCGTGACGCCGACTCCTACGAGCAGTACTTC
TRBD1	TRBJ2-7	-	TRBV7-2	CASSTQQGAGEQYF	TGTGCCAGCAGCACGCAACAGGGGGCGGGGGAGCAGTACTTC
-	TRBJ1-5	-	TRBV19	CASNVGRGGGRNQPQHF	TGTGCCAGTAACGTCGGACGGGGGGGAGGTCGCAATCAGCCCCAGCATTTT
-	TRBJ2-5	-	TRBV6-1	CASSEWALQETQYF	TGTGCCAGCAGTGAATGGGCGCTTCAAGAGACCCAGTACTTC
TRBD2	TRBJ2-7	-	TRBV28	CASSLYDGRAGEQYF	TGTGCCAGCAGTTTATACGACGGGAGGGCAGGCGAGCAGTACTTC
TRBD1	TRBJ1-1	-	TRBV15	CATSRGTGDTEAFF	TGTGCCACCAGCAGAGGGACAGGGGACACTGAAGCTTTCTTT
TRBD2	TRBJ2-2	few	TRBV19	CASSGISGRNTGELFF	TGTGCCAGTAGTGGGATAAGCGGGAGGAACACCGGGGAGCTGTTTTTT
-	TRBJ1-4	-	TRBV30	CAWSRIGRTVTNEKLFF	TGTGCCTGGAGTCGCATAGGACGGACAGTTACTAATGAAAAACTGTTTTTT
-	TRBJ2-7	once	TRBV7-3	CASSSGVPTEQYF	TGTGCCAGCAGCTCTGGAGTGCCTACCGAGCAGTACTTC
-	TRBJ2-1	-	TRBV7-2	CASSFKPLTGHNEQFF	TGTGCCAGCAGCTTCAAACCTTTGACAGGACACAATGAGCAGTTCTTC
TRBD1	TRBJ2-1	-	TRBV28	CASSSPGDRGLDNEQFF	TGTGCCAGCAGTTCACCTGGGGACAGGGGGCTTGACAATGAGCAGTTCTTC
-	TRBJ2-1	-	TRBV5-8	CACKLALWSNEQFF	TGTGCTTGTAAGCTGGCCCTCTGGTCCAATGAGCAGTTCTTC
TRBD1	TRBJ2-1	once	TRBV7-2	CASRNVGGQGKNEQFF	TGTGCCAGCAGAAATGTGGGGGGACAGGGTAAAAATGAGCAGTTCTTC